This record covers a single T cell receptor beta chain. Its antigen remains unidentified. Donors likely had unrecorded immune exposures despite being nominally healthy when sampled. This entry belongs to a study of cytomegalovirus exposure and HLA in healthy donors. Overall study results and limits: Presence/absence analyses treated sequencing depth as roughly uniform across donors.

PCR primers comprised 60 Vbeta and 13 Jbeta primers. Generated by immunoSEQ multiplex PCR, the TCRdb table keeps only in-frame clones and is missing some. The sample has around 200,000 clones, around 86% seen once; the top ten hold 10%. The TCR sequence derives from a woman aged 50 to 65 in good health and CMV-seropositive. Specimen: PBMCs.

The CDR3 is CASSSPRDRYYGYTF. CDR3 bases: TGTGCCAGCAGTTCCCCCCGGGACAGATACTATGGCTACACCTTC. The chain employs TRBV28 and TRBJ1-2; 7 bases line up with TRBD1. Germline values: CDR1 MDHEN, CDR2 SYDVKM. CDR3 length equals 15 residues. The J segment lost 3 bases and the V segment lost 4 bases, leaving 8 bases of the junction unmatched.